These 10 T cell receptor beta chains came from one sample sequenced in a study of blood T cells in healthy people across ages. Using a J-beta primer mix together with a sample-barcoded 5' primer, a second PCR was run for 7 to 11 cycles. TCRdb ran MiXCR on the 5' RACE reads and lists one entry per CDR3 protein. The sample records 600,000 or so distinct CDR3 sequences, approximately 30% being singletons. What was sequenced was blood. The receptor source for this set is an elderly woman in good health.

This clonotype was seen many times. V and J are TRBV29-1 and TRBJ2-1, with D possibly matching TRBD2 (7 bases). The CDR3 totals 14 residues. The germline V gene encodes CDR1 SQVTM and CDR2 ANQGSEA. Trimming removed 6 bases from V and 8 bases from J, with 20 bases in between. The CDR3 bases are TGCAGCGTGGAGGGGGGGCGGTCCTCCGATGAGCAGTTCTTC. It is translated as CSVEGGRSSDEQFF.

This clonotype was found many times. V is TRBV5-1 and J is TRBJ2-3; 11 bases are shared with TRBD2. The V gene end was trimmed by 0 bases and the J gene end by 3 bases; junction bases not matched to a gene: 12. Germline V gene sequence: CDR1 SGHRS, CDR2 YFSETQ. The CDR3 is made up of 19 amino acids. This CDR3 reads CASSLAQTSGNVGTDTQYF. The CDR3 DNA is TGCGCCAGCAGCTTGGCCCAGACTAGCGGGAACGTAGGGACAGATACGCAGTATTTT.

This clonotype showed up many times. The genes are TRBV12-3 or TRBV12-4 and TRBJ1-1; D gene ambiguous. Trimming stripped 5 bases from V and 0 bases from J, with 10 bases between. The CDR3 is 14 residues long. The CDR3 nucleotides are TGTGCCAGCAGTCGACGGGAGATGAACACTGAAGCTTTCTTT. Amino acid sequence: CASSRREMNTEAFF.

Points on this clonotype: A much larger clonotype is one base distant, so this may be a read error. This chain uses TRBV7-3 with TRBJ2-3; TRBD1 matches 9 bases. Germline values: CDR1 SGHTA, CDR2 FQGTGA. This CDR3 spans 15 amino acids. The CDR3 loop reads CAGSTRDRETDTQYF. The CDR3, as DNA: TGTGCCGGCAGCACCCGGGACAGGGAAACAGATACGCAGTATTTT.

This clonotype was recorded at least ten times. The chain recombines TRBV15 with TRBJ2-5, with unresolved D. Germline-derived CDR1 and CDR2 are LNHNV and YYDKDF (reference sequence). The CDR3 has 13 residues. Trimming cost V 5 bases and J 1 base, with 8 bases left between them. The CDR3 DNA sequence: TGTGCCACCAGCGGTAATTTCCAAGAGACCCAGTACTTC. Amino acid sequence: CATSGNFQETQYF.

V gene TRBV7-2 combines with J gene TRBJ2-7; D perhaps matches TRBD2 (6 bases). The CDR3 has 17 amino acids. V lost 1 base, J lost 2 bases, and 18 bases lay in between. Germline V gives CDR1 SGHTA, CDR2 FQGNSA. The CDR3 bases are TGTGCCAGCAGCTTAGAGCCCGGTGGGGGGAGGCCCTACGAGCAGTACTTC. It encodes CASSLEPGGGRPYEQYF.

This clonotype came up a few times. CDR3 sequence reads: CASSVEGRRDTEAFF. As DNA, the CDR3 is TGTGCCAGCAGCGTAGAAGGCAGGAGGGACACTGAAGCTTTCTTT. The rearrangement uses TRBV9 and TRBJ1-1, with D unclear. This CDR3 spans 15 amino acids. Per the germline V gene, CDR1 is SGDLS and CDR2 is YYNGEE. Trimming stripped 0 bases from V and 3 bases from J, with 12 bases between.

This clonotype has at least ten counts. The chain is built from TRBV7-9 and TRBJ2-1, with unresolved D. In germline, CDR1 is SEHNR, CDR2 FQNEAQ (reference sequence). The ends were cut back, 2 bases at V and 6 bases at J, with 14 bases in the middle. This CDR3 is built from 15 residues. Written as DNA, the CDR3 is TGTGCCAGCAGCTTAAGTGTGCGTTCCATCAATGAGCAGTTCTTC. This translates into CASSLSVRSINEQFF.

This clonotype was seen a handful of times. A much larger clone differs by one base, so this may be a read error. The chain recombines TRBV9 with TRBJ2-1; 10 bases line up with TRBD1. The CDR3 sequence is 15 residues long. V lost 2 bases, J lost 10 bases, and 9 bases stayed unmatched. Germline V gene sequence: CDR1 SGDLS, CDR2 YYNGEE. The CDR3 protein is CASSVAGTGDYEQFF. In nucleotides, the CDR3 is TGTGCCAGCAGCGTTGCCGGGACAGGGGACTACGAGCAGTTCTTC.

This clonotype was found many times. V is TRBV5-1 and J is TRBJ2-5; D call uncertain. Trimming shortened V by 3 bases and J by 7 bases, and 10 bases separated the two germline ends. Germline loops: CDR1 SGHRS, CDR2 YFSETQ. CDR3 length equals 12 residues. The CDR3 is CASSWSVGTQYF. The CDR3 nucleotides read TGCGCCAGCAGCTGGTCCGTGGGGACCCAGTACTTC.